The next 23 T cell receptor beta chains were all read from a single sample in a study of blood T cells in healthy people across ages. The second PCR ran about 6 to 12 cycles with a sample-barcoded 5' primer and J-beta primers. Each CDR3 protein gets one entry after TCRdb re-called the 5' RACE reads with MiXCR. The table records some 760,000 distinct CDR3 sequences, approximately 25% of them present only once. The sample was also reused in another study, on T cells of mothers and their children.

Source material: blood. These receptors were obtained from a boy between 10 and 17 years old in good health.

This clonotype was seen a handful of times. This chain uses TRBV10-3 with TRBJ2-5; TRBD2 might be the D (5 bases). The J call may be in error: the DNA end matches TRBJ2-1 better. CDR1 is ENHRY, CDR2 SYGVKD, per germline. This CDR3 has 14 amino acids. In DNA, the CDR3 is TGTGCCATCAGTGGGGATGACGGGCGGGATGAGCAGTTCTTC. Residues: CAISGDDGRDEQFF.

V and J are TRBV18 and TRBJ2-5, with TRBD2 as a possible D gene (5 bases). Trimming shortened V by 3 bases and J by 5 bases, and 13 bases separated the two germline ends. CDR3 length: 14 residues. Germline CDR1 is KGHSH and CDR2 is LQKENI. Here the CDR3 DNA reads TGTGCCAGCTCACCCCCGGACGGCGGGGAGACCCAGTACTTC. Protein: CASSPPDGGETQYF. The entire variable domain, with the rest obtained from reference TRBV18 and TRBJ2-5, is as follows: NAGVMQNPRHLVRRRGQEARLRCSPMKGHSHVYWYRQLPEEGLKFMVYLQKENIIDESGMPKERFSAEFPKEGPSILRIQQVVRGDSAAYFCASSPPDGGETQYFGPGTRLLVL.

The chain links TRBV6-2 or TRBV6-3 to TRBJ2-1, with D possibly being TRBD1 or TRBD2 (5 bases each). The J call is uncertain, as TRBJ2-5 better fits the DNA end. This CDR3 spans 12 amino acids. The V gene's germline CDR1 is MNHEY and CDR2 SVGEGT. The CDR3 spells CATQRGEETQYF. CDR3 DNA sequence: TGTGCCACCCAGAGGGGAGAAGAGACCCAGTACTTC.

The chain links TRBV9 to TRBJ2-1; 10 positions agree with TRBD1. Germline values: CDR1 SGDLS, CDR2 YYNGEE. J lost 0 bases, V lost 2 bases, and 5 bases had no gene match. The CDR3 runs 17 residues. The CDR3 sequence: CASSVRDRGLSYNEQFF. In nucleotides, the CDR3 is TGTGCCAGCAGCGTTAGGGACAGGGGCCTCTCCTACAATGAGCAGTTCTTC. Full variable domain (outside the CDR3, taken from reference TRBV9 and TRBJ2-1): DSGVTQTPKHLITATGQRVTLRCSPRSGDLSVYWYQQSLDQGLQFLIQYYNGEERAKGNILERFSAQQFPDLHSELNLSSLELGDSALYFCASSVRDRGLSYNEQFFGPGTRLTVL.

The table lists this clonotype with a count of one. The genes are TRBV20-1 and TRBJ1-2, with D possibly matching TRBD1 (5 bases). Germline V gene lookup returns CDR1 DFQATT and CDR2 SNEGSKA (reference sequence). The V and J ends lost 4 bases and 2 bases respectively, with 11 bases between them. The CDR3 runs 13 residues. The DNA of the CDR3 is TGCAGTGCTATGGGAACAGGCAACTATGGCTACACCTTC. Its protein is CSAMGTGNYGYTF.

This clonotype was recorded a few times. J is TRBJ1-1 and V is TRBV27; possible D gene TRBD1, 5 bases. Germline V lookup: CDR1 MNHEY, CDR2 SMNVEV (reference sequence). Trimming took off 6 bases at V and 0 bases at J, with 14 bases between the two ends. This CDR3 region has 15 residues. The chain's CDR3 is CASRKTVPMNTEAFF. CDR3 nucleotide sequence: TGTGCCAGCAGAAAGACAGTCCCCATGAACACTGAAGCTTTCTTT.

The chain carries TRBV29-1 and TRBJ1-2, with D unclear. The CDR3 is 13 amino acids. V lost 2 bases to trimming and J lost 7 bases, with 14 bases between them. The germline V gene encodes CDR1 SQVTM and CDR2 ANQGSEA. CDR3 nucleotide sequence: TGCAGCGTTGAACCTCGGGCCTGGAGTGGCTACACCTTC. Protein: CSVEPRAWSGYTF.

V usage is TRBV19 and J usage is TRBJ2-7; perhaps TRBD1 as D (6 bases). Germline-derived CDR1 and CDR2 are LNHDA and SQIVND (reference sequence). The CDR3 runs to 11 residues. V was shortened by 5 bases and J by 6 bases, with 8 bases between the two germline ends. The CDR3 DNA is TGTGCCAGTAGTGACAGGTTCGAGCAGTACTTC. Its protein is CASSDRFEQYF.

This clonotype has just a few counts. The genes are TRBV12-5 and TRBJ1-2; 9 bases are a match to TRBD1. V lost 3 bases and J lost 7; bases outside the gene matches: 9. From germline, CDR1 is LGHNT and CDR2 FRNRAP. CDR3 length: 15 amino acids. The DNA for the CDR3 is TGTGCTAGTGGTTTCGCGCCGGGACAGGGTTCTGGCTACACCTTC. Translated, it gives CASGFAPGQGSGYTF. Drawing the rest from reference TRBV12-5 and TRBJ1-2, the complete variable domain is DARVTQTPRHKVTEMGQEVTMRCQPILGHNTVFWYRQTMMQGLELLAYFRNRAPLDDSGMPKDRFSAEMPDATLATLKIQPSEPRDSAVYFCASGFAPGQGSGYTFGSGTRLTVV.

The V call is TRBV12-3 or TRBV12-4, the J call TRBJ2-4; D may match TRBD1 or TRBD2 (5 bases each). V dropped 6 bases and J dropped 8 bases, with 17 bases sitting between them. This CDR3 contains 14 residues. CDR3 loop: CASSPGPRGDIQYF. The CDR3 coding sequence is TGTGCCAGCAGCCCCGGGCCTCGAGGGGACATTCAGTACTTC.

The gene calls are TRBV29-1 and TRBJ1-2; 10 nucleotides align to TRBD1. After removal of 4 bases from V and 6 bases from J, the junction contained 8 bases not matched to a gene. CDR1 SQVTM and CDR2 ANQGSEA come from the germline V gene. The CDR3 is 14 residues long. This chain's CDR3 is CSVVGDRGFDGYTF. CDR3 nucleotide sequence: TGCAGCGTTGTCGGGGACAGGGGTTTCGATGGCTACACCTTC.

The chain combines TRBV28 with TRBJ2-5, with D hard to call. This CDR3 comprises 13 residues. CDR1 and CDR2 from the germline V gene are MDHEN and SYDVKM. V gave up 3 bases and J gave up 5 bases, with 10 bases separating them. CDR3 DNA: TGTGCCAGCAGTTTCGGCAAGCTCGAGACCCAGTACTTC. Its protein is CASSFGKLETQYF.

The table lists this clonotype with a few counts. The chain is built from TRBV9 and TRBJ2-7; a weak D match, TRBD2 (7 bases). The CDR3 covers 14 residues. Germline V gene lookup returns CDR1 SGDLS and CDR2 YYNGEE. The germline V and J ends were trimmed by 0 bases and 3 bases, with 10 bases remaining between them. The CDR3 is CASSVARGGYEQYF. CDR3 nucleotides: TGTGCCAGCAGCGTAGCTAGGGGGGGCTACGAGCAGTACTTC. Looking up the rest from reference TRBV9 and TRBJ2-7 gives the full variable domain: DSGVTQTPKHLITATGQRVTLRCSPRSGDLSVYWYQQSLDQGLQFLIQYYNGEERAKGNILERFSAQQFPDLHSELNLSSLELGDSALYFCASSVARGGYEQYFGPGTRLTVT.

The table lists this clonotype with many counts. V is TRBV29-1 and J is TRBJ2-5; 8 nucleotides agree with TRBD2. The CDR3 runs 15 residues. From germline, CDR1 is SQVTM and CDR2 ANQGSEA. V was clipped by 2 bases and J by 2 bases; unmatched bases: 7. CDR3 DNA sequence: TGCAGCGTTGAACGAGCGGGAGCTGGACAAGAGACCCAGTACTTC. It yields the protein CSVERAGAGQETQYF. Filled out from reference TRBV29-1 and TRBJ2-5, the complete variable domain reads SAVISQKPSRDICQRGTSLTIQCQVDSQVTMMFWYRQQPGQSLTLIATANQGSEATYESGFVIDKFPISRPNLTFSTLTVSNMSPEDSSIYLCSVERAGAGQETQYFGPGTRLLVL.

DNA for the CDR3: TGTGCCAGCAGTTTAGGCGGACTAGCGGGAGGGGTTTACAATGAGCAGTTCTTC. It encodes CASSLGGLAGGVYNEQFF. The V call is TRBV12-3 or TRBV12-4, the J call TRBJ2-1, with 15 bases matching TRBD2. V lost 1 base to trimming and J lost 4 bases; unmatched junction nucleotides: 5. The CDR3 loop spans 18 amino acids.

This clonotype was picked up many times. This sequence joins TRBV10-3 and TRBJ2-7; 7 bases are shared with TRBD1. With 4 bases clipped from V and 6 bases from J, the junction kept 18 bases outside the gene matches. This CDR3 is built from 17 residues. Germline loops: CDR1 ENHRY, CDR2 SYGVKD. The CDR3 is CAISGSRSTGNTGEQYF. The CDR3 region has the DNA TGTGCCATCAGTGGTTCACGCTCGACAGGGAATACAGGCGAGCAGTACTTC.

This clonotype has only a few counts. The V call is TRBV11-2, the J call TRBJ2-4; the D gene could be TRBD1 or TRBD2 (5 bases each). The CDR3 has 14 amino acids. The V end lost 5 bases, the J end lost 5 bases, and 13 bases lay between the germline ends. Germline V lookup: CDR1 SGHAT, CDR2 FQNNGV. The CDR3 nucleotides read TGTGCCAGCAGCCTCCGGATGGGGGAAAACATTCAGTACTTC. Encoded protein: CASSLRMGENIQYF.

CDR3 DNA: TGTGCCACAGGAGTATTGCGGGAGAATCCGGATACGCAGTATTTT. Its translation: CATGVLRENPDTQYF. The V gene is TRBV28, the J gene TRBJ2-3; TRBD2 matches 7 bases. The CDR3 runs to 15 residues. Germline lookup yields CDR1 MDHEN and CDR2 SYDVKM. The junction had 16 bases not matched to a gene; V was cut back by 10 bases and J by 6 bases.

This clonotype was seen a few times. This chain links TRBV20-1 with TRBJ1-1, with D maybe TRBD1 (6 bases). This CDR3 contains 17 residues. Germline V gives CDR1 DFQATT, CDR2 SNEGSKA (reference sequence). V lost 4 bases to trimming and J lost 4 bases, with 25 bases between them. CDR3 loop: CSANLPTGIVRTTEAFF. CDR3 nucleotide sequence: TGCAGTGCTAACCTCCCGACAGGAATTGTTCGGACCACTGAAGCTTTCTTT.

The DNA of the CDR3 is TGTGCCAGCAGTCCAAGGGGACGGAGGATTCTGGGGGACACCATATATTTT. Translating gives CASSPRGRRILGDTIYF. This rearrangement joins TRBV28 to TRBJ1-3; D perhaps matches TRBD1 (5 bases). The V end lost 5 bases, the J end lost 8 bases, and 25 bases lay between the germline ends. Germline V CDR1 and CDR2: MDHEN, SYDVKM. There are 17 residues in the CDR3.

This clonotype was observed a few times. The V call is TRBV6-4, the J call TRBJ1-2; possible D gene TRBD1, 5 bases. Germline V gives CDR1 MRHNA, CDR2 SNTAGT. The CDR3 loop spans 20 amino acids. Trimming stripped 0 bases from V and 8 bases from J, with 31 bases between. The CDR3 region has the DNA TGTGCCAGCAGTGACTCCTCGGGGACGTTGGTTGGGGCAGTCTGGCGCGGCTACACCTTC. Translating it yields CASSDSSGTLVGAVWRGYTF.

The chain recombines TRBV6-5 with TRBJ2-1; TRBD1 agrees at 7 bases. CDR3 length equals 12 residues. Losses at the gene ends were 6 bases for V and 7 bases for J; bases not matched to a gene: 3. From germline, CDR1 is MNHEY and CDR2 SVGAGI. CDR3 nucleotides: TGTGCCAGCAGGGAGACAGGGAATGAGCAGTTCTTC. Its translation is CASRETGNEQFF.

This clonotype came up a few times. This sequence joins TRBV5-1 and TRBJ2-2; D remains unclear. V lost 5 bases, J lost 5 bases, and 10 bases lay in between. The CDR3 totals 13 residues. Germline V CDR1 and CDR2: SGHRS, YFSETQ. CDR3 in DNA: TGCGCCAGCAGGGAGTTGGGAACCGGGGAGCTGTTTTTT. Its translation is CASRELGTGELFF.